This T cell receptor beta chain was captured by sequencing in a study of CD8 T cells in ankylosing spondylitis. Study-level results: Earlier authors reported some of these motif variants in reactive arthritis synovial fluid and blood. There was a TCR beta motif, made of several highly homologous variants, that appeared characteristic of ankylosing spondylitis blood.

The CDR3 length is 13 residues. Germline-derived CDR1 and CDR2 are SGHDN and FVKESK. Trimming removed 1 base from V and 8 bases from J, with 9 bases in between. For TCR beta, libraries came from quantitative 5'-RACE with molecular barcodes. Each CDR3 protein is one row after TCRdb ran MiXCR on the 5' RACE reads. The table records a few hundred thousand distinct CDR3 sequences, around 24% of them present only once. This clonotype has just a few counts. Its antigen is currently unknown. What was sequenced was blood, either unsorted or a sorted T cell fraction (not recorded which). This TCR derives from a male donor with ankylosing spondylitis. V is TRBV14 and J is TRBJ2-1, with D unclear. The CDR3 DNA reads as TGTGCCAGCAGCCAAGCGGTTGGGTATGAGCAGTTCTTC. This codes for CASSQAVGYEQFF.